Below, one T cell receptor (beta chain) is given with its context. Its target is not known. Germline values: CDR1 SGHRS, CDR2 YFSETQ. V lost 0 bases and J lost 1, with 10 bases in between. The CDR3 has 15 amino acids. Combining iRepertoire HTBI primers with Arm-PCR of CDR3 regions, the authors built TCR beta libraries. As processed by the authors: Sample data revealed fewer than 70 TRBV and about 15 TRBJ segments. Each CDR3 protein is one row after TCRdb ran MiXCR on the multiplex PCR reads. Here the V and J calls rest on TCRdb's processing, not on the authors' analysis. The table has about half a million distinct CDR3 sequences, about 20% seen once. The data were obtained in a study of regulatory T cells in long-lasting Graves disease. Study-level points and caveats: Persistent Graves' patients showed reduced TCR diversity versus newly diagnosed patients.

Time point noted: persistent/refractory GD, antithyroid drugs over 5 years with positive TRAb. Extracted PBMC RNA gave rise to the TCR library. This TCR came from a female donor with Graves disease. Sequences were derived from peripheral blood mononuclear cells (PBMCs), sampled when the disease was refractory, from a patient treated with antithyroid drugs. The chain recombines TRBV5-1 with TRBJ1-1; D unclear. The CDR3 here is CASSLEVYGNTEAFF. The CDR3 nucleotides read TGCGCCAGCAGCTTGGAGGTATACGGGAACACTGAAGCTTTCTTT.